The next 9 T cell receptor beta chains were all read from a single sample in a study of blood T cell repertoires in COVID-19. Repertoires were generated with immunoSEQ multiplex PCR, while TCRdb's copy carries only in-frame clones and drops some. The sample carries under 40,000 clones, over 75% recorded once. Material for sequencing was peripheral blood. The receptors derive from a man between 65 and 80 years old with active COVID-19.

CDR3: CASSPGNTQYF. CDR3 nucleotide sequence: TGTGCCAGCAGCCCCGGGAATACGCAGTATTTT. This chain uses TRBV12-3 or TRBV12-4 with TRBJ2-3; tentatively, D is TRBD2 (5 bases). There are 11 residues in the CDR3. The V and J ends lost 6 bases and 7 bases respectively, with 8 bases between them.

The chain links TRBV29-1 to TRBJ2-5; TRBD1 matches at 7 bases. Germline CDR1 SQVTM, CDR2 ANQGSEA. V gave up 6 bases and J gave up 9 bases; unmatched junction bases: 13. This CDR3 has 13 residues. CDR3 sequence (DNA): TGCAGCGTATCGACAGGGCTGCTCCGGGCCCAGTACTTC. This codes for CSVSTGLLRAQYF.

This clone was detected only once. The rearrangement uses TRBV7-8 and TRBJ2-3; D possibly corresponds to TRBD1 (6 bases). CDR3 length: 16 residues. Trimming removed 4 bases from V and 7 bases from J, with 21 bases in between. The V gene's germline CDR1 is SGHVS and CDR2 FQNEAQ. In DNA, the CDR3 is TGTGCCAGCAGCTCGACGGGACACCCTCCTGGGTATACGCAGTATTTT. Its protein is CASSSTGHPPGYTQYF.

A few counts support this clone. The genes are TRBV18 and TRBJ1-4; TRBD1 matches 7 bases. V was clipped by 3 bases and J by 7 bases; unmatched bases: 11. Germline CDR1 KGHSH, CDR2 LQKENI. The CDR3 is made up of 16 amino acids. This CDR3 is CASSPNNRGGGEKLFF. The DNA for the CDR3 is TGTGCCAGCTCACCTAACAACAGGGGAGGCGGTGAAAAACTGTTTTTT.

The rearrangement links TRBV7-3 to TRBJ2-1; 12 bases fit TRBD1. V gave up 4 bases and J gave up 4 bases; unmatched junction bases: 8. The CDR3 length is 17 residues. Germline CDR1 is SGHTA and CDR2 is FQGTGA. The CDR3: CASSSTGTGGAYNEQFF. The CDR3, as DNA: TGTGCCAGCAGCTCAACCGGGACAGGGGGCGCGTACAATGAGCAGTTCTTC.

This clone has just a few counts. The CDR3 DNA sequence: TGTGCCAGCAGCTTGGGCTCCAGGGGGGACACAGATACGCAGTATTTT. The encoded protein is CASSLGSRGDTDTQYF. The chain recombines TRBV5-4 with TRBJ2-3, with a possible D match to TRBD1 (7 bases). The CDR3 runs to 16 residues. V dropped 0 bases and J dropped 2 bases, with 13 bases sitting between them. The germline CDR1 and CDR2 sequences are SGHNT and YYREEE (reference sequence).

V gene TRBV14 combines with J gene TRBJ2-3; D gene ambiguous. The CDR3 contains 14 residues. V was trimmed by 1 base and J by 4 bases, leaving 9 bases between them. Germline assignment: CDR1 SGHDN and CDR2 FVKESK. The DNA for the CDR3 is TGTGCCAGCAGCCAAGGTCCCTTCGCAGATACGCAGTATTTT. Translating it yields CASSQGPFADTQYF.

The rearrangement uses TRBV5-1 and TRBJ1-3, with TRBD1 matching 9 bases. V lost 3 bases and J lost 4; bases outside the gene matches: 11. The V gene's germline CDR1 is SGHRS and CDR2 YFSETQ. The CDR3 spans 17 residues. Written as DNA, the CDR3 is TGCGCCAGCAGCTACGGACAGGGGCTCTCTTCCGGAAACACCATATATTTT. Translating gives CASSYGQGLSSGNTIYF.

The rearrangement joins TRBV19 to TRBJ2-3; D possibly corresponds to TRBD1 (6 bases). CDR1 and CDR2 (germline): LNHDA, SQIVND (reference sequence). This CDR3 comprises 13 residues. Trimming left V 4 bases short and J 3 bases short, with 8 bases between. CDR3 protein: CASSTTGTDTQYF. The CDR3 DNA reads as TGTGCCAGTAGTACCACAGGGACAGATACGCAGTATTTT.